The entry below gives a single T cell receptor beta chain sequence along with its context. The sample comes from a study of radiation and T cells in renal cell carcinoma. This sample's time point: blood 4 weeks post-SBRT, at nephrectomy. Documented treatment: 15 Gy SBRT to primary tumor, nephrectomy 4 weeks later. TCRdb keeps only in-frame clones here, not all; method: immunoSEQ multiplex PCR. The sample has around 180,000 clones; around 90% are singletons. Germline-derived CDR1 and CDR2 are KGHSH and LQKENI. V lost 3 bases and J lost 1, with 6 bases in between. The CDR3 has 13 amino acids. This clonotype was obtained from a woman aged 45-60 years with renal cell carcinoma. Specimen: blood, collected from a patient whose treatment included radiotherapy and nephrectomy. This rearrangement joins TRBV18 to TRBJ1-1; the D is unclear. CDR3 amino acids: CASSPGPNTEAFF. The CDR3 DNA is TGTGCCAGCTCACCTGGCCCGAACACTGAAGCTTTCTTT.